The rows below give T cell receptor beta chains drawn from one sample of a study of PD-1 blockade in classical Hodgkin lymphoma. TCRdb keeps only in-frame clones here, not all; method: immunoSEQ multiplex PCR. The sample lists more than 25,000 clones; more than 65% were seen once. The sequenced sample was peripheral blood mononuclear cells (PBMCs), obtained before the second cycle of nivolumab. The origin of the receptors is a human donor with classical Hodgkin lymphoma. CDR3s include the opening cysteine and the closing phenylalanine or tryptophan. D genes are given only for firm matches. Size tells how often a clone was seen (once, few, many) or the class of an expanded clone, and some rows leave it out.

cdr3_aa | cdr3_nt | v_call | d_call | clone_size | j_call
CASSPDDRGAGEQYF | TGTGCCAGCAGCCCAGACGACAGGGGAGCGGGGGAGCAGTACTTC | TRBV9 | NA | medium-sized | TRBJ2-7
CASSLSGRAQTGELFF | TGTGCCAGCAGTTTAAGCGGGAGGGCCCAAACCGGGGAGCTGTTTTTT | TRBV27 | TRBD2 | few | TRBJ2-2
CASSFPSGGTDTQYF | TGTGCCAGCAGCTTTCCTAGCGGGGGTACAGATACGCAGTATTTT | TRBV5-4 | TRBD2 | NA | TRBJ2-3
CASSPGPPYEQYF | TGTGCCAGCAGCCCTGGGCCTCCCTACGAGCAGTACTTC | TRBV27 | NA | NA | TRBJ2-7
CASSPTPDTEAFF | TGTGCCAGCAGCCCGACCCCCGACACTGAAGCTTTCTTT | TRBV7-6 | NA | few | TRBJ1-1
CASSLWDRANYGYTF | TGTGCCAGCAGTTTATGGGACAGAGCTAACTATGGCTACACCTTC | TRBV28 | NA | NA | TRBJ1-2
CASSLTLTHQPQHF | TGTGCCAGCAGCTTGACACTTACCCATCAGCCCCAGCATTTT | TRBV28 | NA | NA | TRBJ1-5
CASSVGGLAGRNEQFF | TGTGCCAGTAGTGTGGGGGGACTAGCGGGTCGGAATGAGCAGTTCTTC | TRBV19 | TRBD2 | NA | TRBJ2-1
CASTPRDSLNRGYTF | TGTGCCAGTACGCCAAGGGACAGTCTTAACCGGGGCTACACCTTC | TRBV19 | TRBD1 | NA | TRBJ1-2
CASSEGPTEAFF | TGCGCCAGCAGTGAGGGCCCCACTGAAGCTTTCTTT | TRBV6-1 | NA | NA | TRBJ1-1
CASSEIGNTIYF | TGTGCCAGCAGTGAAATTGGAAACACCATATATTTT | TRBV6-1 | NA | NA | TRBJ1-3
CAWALLGGDTQYF | TGTGCCTGGGCCCTCCTTGGGGGAGATACGCAGTATTTT | TRBV30 | NA | NA | TRBJ2-3
CASSSGSGNQPQHF | TGTGCCAGCAGCTCAGGGTCCGGGAATCAGCCCCAGCATTTT | TRBV7-9 | NA | NA | TRBJ1-5
CASRIAEVTGELFF | TGTGCCAGCAGGATAGCGGAAGTCACCGGGGAGCTGTTTTTT | TRBV7-6 | NA | NA | TRBJ2-2
CSVEKAEDTQYF | TGCAGCGTTGAAAAGGCCGAGGATACGCAGTATTTT | TRBV29-1 | NA | NA | TRBJ2-3
CASGDHRGYGYTF | TGTGCCAGCGGCGATCACAGAGGCTATGGCTACACCTTC | TRBV6-5 | NA | medium-sized | TRBJ1-2
CASSLAQGPTDTQYF | TGTGCCAGCAGCTTAGCGCAGGGGCCGACAGATACGCAGTATTTT | TRBV7-9 | NA | few | TRBJ2-3
CASSFSVLTDTQYF | TGTGCCAGCAGTTTTTCCGTTTTAACAGATACGCAGTATTTT | TRBV27 | NA | NA | TRBJ2-3
CASSGGTAYSNQPQHF | TGTGCCAGCAGTGGGGGGACGGCTTATAGCAATCAGCCCCAGCATTTT | TRBV25-1 | NA | NA | TRBJ1-5
CASSESNWGLSTDTQYF | TGTGCCAGCAGTGAATCGAACTGGGGCCTTAGCACAGATACGCAGTATTTT | TRBV6-1 | NA | NA | TRBJ2-3
CASSEGGARHQPQHF | TGTGCCAGCAGCGAGGGTGGGGCCAGGCACCAGCCCCAGCATTTT | TRBV7-2 | NA | NA | TRBJ1-5
CASSLTASYGYTF | TGTGCCAGCAGCTTAACAGCCTCTTATGGCTACACCTTC | TRBV7-9 | NA | NA | TRBJ1-2
CASSPGGLFPGTDTQYF | TGTGCCAGCAGTCCCGGGGGGCTATTCCCCGGGACAGATACGCAGTATTTT | TRBV2 | NA | medium-sized | TRBJ2-3
CASSPRTRLGVLTF | TGTGCCAGTAGTCCGAGGACACGCCTGGGCGTCCTGACTTTC | TRBV19 | NA | NA | TRBJ2-6
CATRGNEKLFF | TGTGCCACCCGGGGTAATGAAAAACTGTTTTTT | TRBV6-6 | NA | NA | TRBJ1-4
CASSPRQGLNTEAFF | TGTGCCAGCAGTCCTAGACAGGGATTGAACACTGAAGCTTTCTTT | TRBV27 | TRBD1 | NA | TRBJ1-1
CASSFTGTDTQYF | TGTGCCAGCAGCTTTACGGGCACAGATACGCAGTATTTT | TRBV5-4 | NA | NA | TRBJ2-3
CASNEGSATNEKLFF | TGTGCCAGCAATGAGGGTTCGGCTACTAATGAAAAACTGTTTTTT | TRBV28 | NA | NA | TRBJ1-4
CASSLSLTSGESDTQYF | TGTGCCAGCAGCTTATCCCTGACTAGCGGGGAGTCGGATACGCAGTATTTT | TRBV7-9 | TRBD2 | NA | TRBJ2-3
CAWSTRGLARGADTQYF | TGTGCCTGGAGTACCCGGGGGCTAGCCCGGGGGGCAGATACGCAGTATTTT | TRBV30 | NA | NA | TRBJ2-3
CASSGTGTAEDTQYF | TGTGCCAGTAGTGGAACCGGGACAGCAGAAGATACGCAGTATTTT | TRBV19 | TRBD1 | NA | TRBJ2-3
CASSNNRFANTGELFF | TGTGCCAGCAGCAACAACAGGTTCGCGAACACCGGGGAGCTGTTTTTT | TRBV7-2 | NA | once | TRBJ2-2
CTSSQASGGPSTDTQYF | TGCACCAGCAGCCAAGCCTCCGGGGGACCTAGCACAGATACGCAGTATTTT | TRBV1 | NA | NA | TRBJ2-3
CASTGGGDTDTQYF | TGCGCCAGCACGGGGGGAGGGGACACAGATACGCAGTATTTT | TRBV5-1 | TRBD2 | NA | TRBJ2-3
CASSQDGGAFVDTQYF | TGCGCCAGCAGCCAAGACGGGGGGGCGTTCGTAGATACGCAGTATTTT | TRBV5-1 | TRBD2 | once | TRBJ2-3
CAISESRQGYGYTF | TGTGCCATCAGTGAGTCGCGGCAGGGCTATGGCTACACCTTC | TRBV10-3 | NA | NA | TRBJ1-2
CASSPSETGWQRDGYTF | TGTGCCAGCAGTCCTTCTGAGACAGGGTGGCAGAGGGATGGCTACACCTTC | TRBV28 | TRBD1 | NA | TRBJ1-2
CASSGYRVENTEAFF | TGTGCCAGCAGTGGCTACAGGGTGGAGAACACTGAAGCTTTCTTT | TRBV6-5 | NA | NA | TRBJ1-1
CASSQDLVGQLKGYTF | TGCGCCAGCAGCCAAGACTTGGTAGGACAGTTAAAGGGCTACACCTTC | TRBV4-1 | NA | NA | TRBJ1-2
CASGGTGVANEQFF | TGTGCCAGCGGAGGGACAGGGGTTGCCAATGAGCAGTTCTTC | TRBV2 | TRBD1 | NA | TRBJ2-1
CASSFLETAGNTIYF | TGTGCCAGCAGCTTTTTGGAAACAGCCGGAAACACCATATATTTT | TRBV5-6 | NA | NA | TRBJ1-3
CASSFRTGGQFF | TGTGCCAGCAGCTTCCGGACAGGCGGGCAGTTCTTC | TRBV7-2 | TRBD1 | NA | TRBJ2-1
CASSSPGGSEKLFF | TGTGCCAGCAGTTCCCCAGGGGGGAGTGAAAAACTGTTTTTT | TRBV6-5 | TRBD1 | NA | TRBJ1-4
CASSGPGQGEISYNEQFF | TGCGCCAGCAGTGGCCCGGGACAGGGTGAGATCTCCTACAATGAGCAGTTCTTC | TRBV10-2 | TRBD1 | few | TRBJ2-1
CASRDRDGLLETQYF | TGTGCCAGCAGGGACCGGGACGGCCTTTTGGAGACCCAGTACTTC | TRBV6-5 | NA | NA | TRBJ2-5
CASSVGRDNEQFF | TGTGCCAGCAGTGTAGGGCGGGACAATGAGCAGTTCTTC | TRBV6-4 | NA | NA | TRBJ2-1
CASSIQGGANTEAFF | TGTGCCAGCAGTATCCAAGGGGGCGCGAACACTGAAGCTTTCTTT | TRBV6-1 | TRBD1 | few | TRBJ1-1
CASSWRPGQGNTGELFF | TGCGCCAGCAGCTGGAGGCCGGGACAGGGGAACACCGGGGAGCTGTTTTTT | TRBV5-1 | TRBD1 | NA | TRBJ2-2
CASSLEGTSGYEQYF | TGTGCCAGCAGCTTAGAGGGGACTAGCGGCTACGAGCAGTACTTC | TRBV7-2 | TRBD2 | NA | TRBJ2-7
CASSYGSGEQYF | TGTGCCAGCAGTTACGGGTCTGGCGAGCAGTACTTC | TRBV6-5 | NA | NA | TRBJ2-7